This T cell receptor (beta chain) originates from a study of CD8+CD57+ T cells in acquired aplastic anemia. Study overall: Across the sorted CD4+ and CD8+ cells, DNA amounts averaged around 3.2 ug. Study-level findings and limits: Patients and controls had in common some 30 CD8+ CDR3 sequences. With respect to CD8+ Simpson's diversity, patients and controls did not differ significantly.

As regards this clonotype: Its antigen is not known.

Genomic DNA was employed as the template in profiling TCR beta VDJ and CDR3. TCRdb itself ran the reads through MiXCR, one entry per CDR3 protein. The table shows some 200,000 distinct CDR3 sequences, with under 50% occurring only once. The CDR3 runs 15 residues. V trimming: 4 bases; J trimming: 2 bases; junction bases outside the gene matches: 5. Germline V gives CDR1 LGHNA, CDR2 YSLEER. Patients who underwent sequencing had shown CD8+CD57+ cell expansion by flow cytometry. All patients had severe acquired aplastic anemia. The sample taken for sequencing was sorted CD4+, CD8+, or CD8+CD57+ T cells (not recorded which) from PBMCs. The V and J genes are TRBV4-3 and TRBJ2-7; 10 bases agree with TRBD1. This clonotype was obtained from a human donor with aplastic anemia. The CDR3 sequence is CASSPRDRGTYEQYF. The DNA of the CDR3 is TGCGCCAGCAGCCCTAGGGACAGGGGTACCTACGAGCAGTACTTC.